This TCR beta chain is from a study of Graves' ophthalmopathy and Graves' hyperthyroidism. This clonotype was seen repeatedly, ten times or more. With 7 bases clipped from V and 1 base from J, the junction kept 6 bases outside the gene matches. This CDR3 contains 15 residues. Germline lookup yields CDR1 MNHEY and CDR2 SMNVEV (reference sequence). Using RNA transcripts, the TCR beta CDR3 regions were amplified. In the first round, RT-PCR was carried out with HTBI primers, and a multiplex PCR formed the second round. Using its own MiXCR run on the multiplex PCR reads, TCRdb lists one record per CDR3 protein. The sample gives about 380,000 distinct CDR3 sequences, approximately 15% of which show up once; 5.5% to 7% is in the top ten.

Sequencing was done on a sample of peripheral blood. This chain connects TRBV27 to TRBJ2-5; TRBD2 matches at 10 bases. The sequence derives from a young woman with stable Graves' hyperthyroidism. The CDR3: CASTSSGGSQETQYF. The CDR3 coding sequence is TGTGCCAGCACCTCTAGCGGGGGATCCCAAGAGACCCAGTACTTC.